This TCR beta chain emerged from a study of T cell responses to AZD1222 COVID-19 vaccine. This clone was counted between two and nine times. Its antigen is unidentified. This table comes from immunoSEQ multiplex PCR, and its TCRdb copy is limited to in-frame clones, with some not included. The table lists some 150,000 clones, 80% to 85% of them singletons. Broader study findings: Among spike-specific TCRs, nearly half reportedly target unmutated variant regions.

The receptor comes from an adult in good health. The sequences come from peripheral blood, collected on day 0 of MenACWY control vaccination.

DNA for the CDR3: TGTGCCAGCAGCCAGACAGGGGGCGCTGAGACCCAGTACTTC. It yields the protein CASSQTGGAETQYF. The chain joins TRBV3-1 (or the pseudogene TRBV3-2) to TRBJ2-5, with 10 positions matching TRBD1. CDR3 length: 14 amino acids. Trimming at V came to 3 bases and at J to 5 bases, leaving 3 bases not matched to a gene. The V gene's germline CDR1 is LGHDT and CDR2 YNNKEL (reference sequence).